This T cell receptor beta chain was identified during a study of T cells in Graves' hyperthyroidism and ophthalmopathy. Study results and limitations: From stable hyperthyroidism, ophthalmopathy was separated by a 13 V-J model. Among clonotypes expanded in thyroid above 0.001, most were also found in blood.

In its sample, this clonotype was seen many times. What it binds is not known. Using RNA transcripts as the source, TCR beta CDR3 regions were amplified. The HTBI set primed first-round TCR CDR3 RT-PCR. TCRdb recomputed calls from the multiplex PCR reads with MiXCR, one row per CDR3 protein. The sample records 500,000 to 600,000 distinct CDR3 sequences, about 43% being singletons. Clinical symptoms, serum thyroxine and TRAb, thyroid ultrasound and orbital computed tomography were used for the diagnoses. The source of this sequence is an adult woman with Graves' disease, either hyperthyroidism or ophthalmopathy (not recorded which). Material for sequencing was peripheral blood or thyroid tissue (not recorded which).

Here the CDR3 reads CASSPPGASGIYEQYF. The CDR3 DNA is TGTGCCAGCAGCCCCCCAGGGGCTAGCGGGATCTACGAGCAGTACTTC. This chain links TRBV7-9 with TRBJ2-7; 9 bases map to TRBD2. This CDR3 region has 16 residues. The junction had 11 bases not matched to a gene; V was cut back by 5 bases and J by 3 bases. Germline loops: CDR1 SEHNR, CDR2 FQNEAQ (reference sequence).